A selection of T cell receptor beta chains follows, all from one sample in a study of response to subunit inactivated influenza vaccine. TCRdb re-called the RT-PCR reads through MiXCR, storing one row per CDR3 protein. The sample has approximately 500,000 distinct CDR3 sequences, under 30% seen once. The data also belong to a second study, concerning T cells expressing NK-cell markers.

The sample consisted of CD4+ T cells sorted from PBMCs, taken approximately 13 days after vaccination. Receptors originate from a man aged 50 or older who received an inactivated influenza vaccine. Both conserved end residues are part of each CDR3. A D gene is named only where the DNA matches it firmly. Size tells how often a clone was seen (once, few, many) or the class of an expanded clone, and some rows leave it out.

>many|TRBD1|TRBJ2-7|TRBV7-9
TGTGCCAGCAGCTTAAGGCGACAGGGCGGAATGGACGAGCAGTACTTC
CASSLRRQGGMDEQYF
>.|.|TRBJ2-7|TRBV20-1
TGCAGTGCTAGAGAGTCACCGCTTGGCGAGCAGTACTTC
CSARESPLGEQYF
>few|.|TRBJ2-1|TRBV24-1
TGTGCCACCAGTCCTATGGGGGGAAAGGCCTACAATGAGCAGTTCTTC
CATSPMGGKAYNEQFF
>.|.|TRBJ1-2|TRBV5-1
TGCGCCAGCAGGACAGAAGCTAACTATGGCTACACCTTC
CASRTEANYGYTF
>.|TRBD2|TRBJ2-3|TRBV9
TGTGCCAGCAGCGTAGTTGGCGGGGGGGCCCCAGATACGCAGTATTTT
CASSVVGGGAPDTQYF
>.|.|TRBJ2-2|TRBV6-2/TRBV6-3
TGTGCCACCCGACCGAACACCGGGGAGCTGTTTTTT
CATRPNTGELFF
>few|.|TRBJ2-6|TRBV29-1
TGCAGCGTTGGGAATTCTGGGGCCAACGTCCTGACTTTC
CSVGNSGANVLTF
>.|.|TRBJ2-2|TRBV27
TGTGCCAGCAGTTTTCAACTAAACACCGGGGAGCTGTTTTTT
CASSFQLNTGELFF
>few|.|TRBJ2-3|TRBV7-2
TGTGCCAGCAGCTTTTGGGGGACCAAAGGGGATACGCAGTATTTT
CASSFWGTKGDTQYF
>.|TRBD1|TRBJ1-5|TRBV7-9
TGTGCCAGCAGCAACCCAGGGGGACAGCCCCAGCATTTT
CASSNPGGQPQHF
>.|.|TRBJ2-5|TRBV6-5
TGTGCCAGCAGTTACGTGCAGGGGCAAGAGACCCAGTACTTC
CASSYVQGQETQYF
>.|TRBD1|TRBJ2-6|TRBV28
TGTGCCAGCAGTCTGACAGGGGCTGGGGCCAACGTCCTGACTTTC
CASSLTGAGANVLTF
>few|TRBD2|TRBJ2-1|TRBV20-1
TGCAGTGCTAGAGATCTTTCAGGGACTAGCGGGATTGTTGAGCAGTTCTTC
CSARDLSGTSGIVEQFF
>.|.|TRBJ2-1|TRBV20-1
TGCAGTGCTAGCTCGGGATACAATGAGCAGTTCTTC
CSASSGYNEQFF